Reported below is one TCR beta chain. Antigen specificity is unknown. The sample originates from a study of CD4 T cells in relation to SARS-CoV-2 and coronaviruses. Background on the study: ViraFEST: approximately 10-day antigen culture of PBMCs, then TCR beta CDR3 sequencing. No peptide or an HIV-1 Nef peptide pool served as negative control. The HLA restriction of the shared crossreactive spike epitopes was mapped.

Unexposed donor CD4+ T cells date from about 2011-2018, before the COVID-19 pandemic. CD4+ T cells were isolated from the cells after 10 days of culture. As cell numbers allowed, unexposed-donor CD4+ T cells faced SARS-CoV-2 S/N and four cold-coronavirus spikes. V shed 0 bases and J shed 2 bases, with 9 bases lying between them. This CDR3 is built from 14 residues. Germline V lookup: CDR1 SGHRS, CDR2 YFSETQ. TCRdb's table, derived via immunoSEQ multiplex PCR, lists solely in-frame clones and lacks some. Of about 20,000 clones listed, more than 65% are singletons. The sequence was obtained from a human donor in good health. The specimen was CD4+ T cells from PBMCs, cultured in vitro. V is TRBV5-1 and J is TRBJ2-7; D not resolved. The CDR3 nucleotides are TGCGCCAGCAGCTTGGATGGTCAGACCTACGAGCAGTACTTC. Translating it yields CASSLDGQTYEQYF.